These 18 T cell receptor beta chains share one sample of origin, sequenced in a study of blood T cell repertoires in COVID-19. The method was immunoSEQ multiplex PCR; TCRdb's version includes in-frame clones alone and lacks a portion of them. The sample lists about 200,000 clones, almost 85% occurring once. Sample: peripheral blood. All receptors come from a human donor with acute or convalescent COVID-19. The donor label of this sample is uncertain.

This sequence joins TRBV7-2 and TRBJ2-1; possible D gene TRBD2, 6 bases. The V and J ends lost 5 bases and 15 bases respectively, with 20 bases between them. The CDR3 is made up of 13 amino acids. The germline gives CDR1 SGHTA, CDR2 FQGNSA. In nucleotides, the CDR3 is TGTGCCAGCAGCGGGAGCGGGCCTAGAAGGGGGTTCTTC. This translates into CASSGSGPRRGFF.

The chain is built from TRBV3-1 (or the pseudogene TRBV3-2) and TRBJ2-7, with D possibly being TRBD2 (6 bases). Germline-derived CDR1 and CDR2 are LGHDT and YNNKEL (reference sequence). V gave up 4 bases and J gave up 8 bases, with 15 bases separating them. The length of the CDR3 is 13 residues. CDR3 nucleotides: TGTGCCAGCAGCCCCGTCGGGGGTATCAAGCAGTACTTC. Amino acids: CASSPVGGIKQYF.

Regarding this clone: The same CDR3 can be traced to other DNA sequences in this sample. The rearrangement links TRBV6-5 to TRBJ1-1; TRBD1 might be the D (6 bases). Germline V gene data show CDR1 as MNHEY and CDR2 as SVGAGI. CDR3 length: 13 amino acids. Trimming took off 6 bases at V and 4 bases at J, with 12 bases between the two ends. The CDR3 region is CASRRTGFTEAFF. The CDR3 DNA reads TGTGCCAGCAGAAGAACAGGGTTCACTGAAGCTTTCTTT.

The chain has TRBV30 and TRBJ2-5, with 7 bases identical to TRBD1. The germline V gene encodes CDR1 GTSNPN and CDR2 SVGIG (reference sequence). There are 13 residues in the CDR3. With 0 bases clipped from V and 4 bases from J, the junction kept 2 bases outside the gene matches. CDR3 DNA sequence: TGTGCCTGGAGTGTAGAGGGGGCAGAGACCCAGTACTTC. Amino acid sequence: CAWSVEGAETQYF.

V gene TRBV6-6 combines with J gene TRBJ2-3; 7 bases map to TRBD1. The V segment lost 6 bases and the J segment 0 bases; nucleotides outside the gene matches: 6. This CDR3 comprises 15 residues. Per germline, CDR1 MNHNY and CDR2 SVGAGI (reference sequence). CDR3 in amino acids: CASRGQSSSTDTQYF. The CDR3 coding sequence is TGTGCCAGCAGGGGACAGTCTTCTAGCACAGATACGCAGTATTTT.

The V gene is TRBV3-1 (or the pseudogene TRBV3-2), the J gene TRBJ2-2; no reliable D call. The V end was cut by 3 bases, the J end by 5 bases, with 4 bases between. The CDR3 loop spans 12 amino acids. Germline assignment: CDR1 LGHDT and CDR2 YNNKEL (reference sequence). DNA of the CDR3: TGTGCCAGCAGCCACGGGACCGGGGAGCTGTTTTTT. Protein: CASSHGTGELFF.

V gene TRBV29-1 combines with J gene TRBJ1-1; 10 bases are a match to TRBD1. The CDR3 length is 13 residues. V gave up 6 bases and J gave up 5 bases; unmatched junction bases: 6. CDR1 is SQVTM, CDR2 ANQGSEA, per germline. The CDR3 bases are TGCAGCGTCAGGACAGGGGGGACTACTGAAGCTTTCTTT. Translated, it gives CSVRTGGTTEAFF.

This clone occurred once. CDR3 in amino acids: CASSPGLLQRDTQYF. As DNA, the CDR3 is TGTGCCAGCAGTCCCGGACTACTTCAGCGGGATACGCAGTATTTT. This chain connects TRBV6-5 to TRBJ2-3, with a possible D match to TRBD2 (6 bases). V gave up 5 bases and J gave up 6 bases, with 18 bases separating them. Germline CDR1 and CDR2: MNHEY and SVGAGI. CDR3 length: 15 amino acids.

This rearrangement joins TRBV19 to TRBJ2-5; 7 nucleotides align to TRBD1. The V segment lost 4 bases and the J segment 1 base; nucleotides outside the gene matches: 3. Germline V gives CDR1 LNHDA, CDR2 SQIVND (reference sequence). The CDR3 is 14 amino acids. The CDR3 nucleotides read TGTGCCAGTAGTAAGGACAGGACCCAAGAGACCCAGTACTTC. Protein: CASSKDRTQETQYF.

The chain has TRBV6-5 and TRBJ2-3, with a weak D call TRBD2 (5 bases). The ends were cut back, 8 bases at V and 7 bases at J, with 16 bases in the middle. In germline, CDR1 is MNHEY, CDR2 SVGAGI. This CDR3 is 13 amino acids long. CDR3 nucleotide sequence: TGTGCCAGCTCTAGCAGGACCGACCATACGCAGTATTTT. Translation gives CASSSRTDHTQYF.

The V call is TRBV5-1, the J call TRBJ2-2, with D uncertain. This CDR3 contains 15 residues. The ends were cut back, 0 bases at V and 0 bases at J, with 6 bases in the middle. The V gene's germline CDR1 is SGHRS and CDR2 YFSETQ. The CDR3 region has the DNA TGCGCCAGCAGCTTGGACACCTCGAACACCGGGGAGCTGTTTTTT. Translation: CASSLDTSNTGELFF. Looking up the rest from reference TRBV5-1 and TRBJ2-2 gives the full variable domain: KAGVTQTPRYLIKTRGQQVTLSCSPISGHRSVSWYQQTPGQGLQFLFEYFSETQRNKGNFPGRFSGRQFSNSRSEMNVSTLELGDSALYLCASSLDTSNTGELFFGEGSRLTVL.

The gene calls are TRBV9 and TRBJ2-6, with 9 bases aligning to TRBD1. Germline V lookup: CDR1 SGDLS, CDR2 YYNGEE. The CDR3 is 18 residues long. V dropped 0 bases and J dropped 1; count of bases not matched to a gene: 5. CDR3 nucleotide sequence: TGTGCCAGCAGCGTAGGTGGGACAGGGAGTTCTGGGGCCAACGTCCTGACTTTC. Translating it yields CASSVGGTGSSGANVLTF. Combining the CDR3 with reference TRBV9 and TRBJ2-6 gives the whole variable domain DSGVTQTPKHLITATGQRVTLRCSPRSGDLSVYWYQQSLDQGLQFLIQYYNGEERAKGNILERFSAQQFPDLHSELNLSSLELGDSALYFCASSVGGTGSSGANVLTFGAGSRLTVL.

The chain recombines TRBV19 with TRBJ2-1, with 13 positions matching TRBD2. The germline gives CDR1 LNHDA, CDR2 SQIVND (reference sequence). This CDR3 spans 16 amino acids. Trimming took 5 bases from V and 9 from J; bases not matched to a gene: 10. Here the CDR3 reads CASSPRTSGRVTEQFF. In DNA, the CDR3 is TGTGCCAGTAGTCCGAGGACTAGCGGGAGAGTTACTGAGCAGTTCTTC.

The chain has TRBV10-3 and TRBJ2-3, with 13 bases that match TRBD2. Germline assignment: CDR1 ENHRY and CDR2 SYGVKD. The CDR3 runs 16 residues. The J segment lost 5 bases and the V segment lost 2 bases, leaving 4 bases of the junction unmatched. Here the CDR3 DNA reads TGTGCCATCAGTGAGGGACTAGCGGGGGACTTAGATACGCAGTATTTT. Translating it yields CAISEGLAGDLDTQYF.

The chain joins TRBV11-2 to TRBJ1-3; unclear D gene. CDR3 length: 15 amino acids. The ends were cut back, 1 base at V and 7 bases at J, with 14 bases in the middle. CDR1 is SGHAT and CDR2 is FQNNGV in the germline V gene. This CDR3 is CASSLVRGASNTIYF. Here the CDR3 DNA reads TGTGCCAGCAGCTTAGTTCGGGGAGCTAGTAACACCATATATTTT.

This chain links TRBV27 with TRBJ2-7; 7 nucleotides line up with TRBD1. From germline, CDR1 is MNHEY and CDR2 SMNVEV (reference sequence). The CDR3 spans 15 residues. V shed 5 bases and J 2 bases; nucleotides not matched to a gene: 9. The CDR3 DNA is TGTGCCAGCAGTCCCCGGACAGGAACGGCCTACGAGCAGTACTTC. The encoded protein is CASSPRTGTAYEQYF.

The chain combines TRBV6-5 with TRBJ2-7; D possibly corresponds to TRBD1 (5 bases). V lost 2 bases, J lost 3 bases, and 11 bases lay in between. Germline loops: CDR1 MNHEY, CDR2 SVGAGI. The CDR3 loop spans 14 amino acids. CDR3 in amino acids: CASSYQAQDYEQYF. The CDR3 nucleotides read TGTGCCAGCAGTTACCAGGCACAGGACTACGAGCAGTACTTC.

The V call is TRBV30, the J call TRBJ2-3; 10 nucleotides line up with TRBD2. The V gene end was trimmed by 1 base and the J gene end by 6 bases; junction bases not matched to a gene: 1. This CDR3 region has 13 residues. Germline V gives CDR1 GTSNPN, CDR2 SVGIG (reference sequence). DNA of the CDR3: TGTGCCTGGAGTGGGGGACTAGCGGATACGCAGTATTTT. Protein sequence: CAWSGGLADTQYF.